This TCR beta chain was sequenced for a study of cytomegalovirus exposure and HLA in healthy donors. On the study more broadly: Sequencing of 150 million to 200 million T cells in an earlier analysis found roughly 120 million unique TCR beta sequences.

The PCR ran on 60 Vbeta and 13 Jbeta primers. Repertoires were generated with immunoSEQ multiplex PCR, while TCRdb's copy carries only in-frame clones and drops some. This table holds 90,000 to 100,000 clones, 69% found once. The V segment lost 5 bases and the J segment 0 bases; nucleotides outside the gene matches: 7. Germline CDR1 reads PRHDT; CDR2 reads FYEKMQ (reference sequence). CDR3 size: 17 residues. The sample taken for sequencing was PBMCs. The V gene is TRBV13, the J gene TRBJ2-1, with TRBD2 matching 10 bases. This clonotype was sampled from a female donor in good health and CMV-seronegative. The CDR3 loop is CASSPRTSGSSYNEQFF. Here the CDR3 DNA reads TGTGCCAGCAGCCCCCGGACTAGCGGTTCCTCCTACAATGAGCAGTTCTTC.